Below are 11 T cell receptor beta chains sequenced from a single sample in a study of T cells in women clearing cervical HPV infection. The protocol was immunoSEQ multiplex PCR, while the TCRdb copy is restricted to in-frame clones and leaves out a portion. In all, the sample yields tens of thousands of clones. Sequencing was done on a sample of blood buffy coat. Receptors originate from a woman between 18 and 70 years old with a cervical HPV16 infection that either progressed to CIN3+ or cleared (not recorded which).

As to this clone: The CDR3 extends 3 residues past the end of the read, so its final part is completed from the germline J gene. The genes are TRBV11-2 and TRBJ2-1; possible D gene TRBD2, 6 bases. The CDR3 totals 15 residues. V lost 3 bases to trimming and J lost 4 bases, with 13 bases between them. Looked up from germline, CDR1 is SGHAT and CDR2 is FQNNGV. The CDR3 here is CASSFALANYNEQFF. The covered CDR3 bases are TGTGCCAGCAGCTTCGCACTAGCAAATTACAATGAG.

Note on this clone: The read comes to an end 3 residues before the CDR3 does, leaving the germline J gene to fill in the end. The chain employs TRBV18 and TRBJ2-3; 7 nucleotides align to TRBD2. Germline-derived CDR1 and CDR2 are KGHSH and LQKENI. This CDR3 has 17 residues. The part of the CDR3 DNA that was read is TGTGCCAGCTCATCTCGACCCCGGGGGGTTTTACAAGAGACG. Translated, it gives CASSSRPRGVLQET. In full, the CDR3 reads CASSSRPRGVLQETQYF.

Regarding this clone: The CDR3 end is not reached by the read, which stops 3 residues before it; the germline J gene fills it in. The genes are TRBV5-1 and TRBJ1-1, with TRBD1 as a possible D gene (5 bases). The germline gives CDR1 SGHRS, CDR2 YFSETQ. Deletions cut 4 bases from V and 1 base from J, with 8 bases between. This CDR3 has 13 amino acids. The covered CDR3 bases are TGCGCCAGCAGCATCGGACAGAACACTGAA. Amino acids: CASSIGQNTE. The whole CDR3 protein is CASSIGQNTEAFF.

Concerning this clone itself: The CDR3 end lies 3 residues beyond the end of the read and is filled in from the germline J gene. The rearrangement uses TRBV2 and TRBJ2-3, with 9 bases aligning to TRBD2. Germline CDR1 reads SNHLY; CDR2 reads FYNNEI. This CDR3 is 15 amino acids long. The ends lost 10 bases at V and 1 base at J; junction bases unmatched: 9. The chain's CDR3 is CATRRASGGTDTQYF. Partial CDR3 DNA: TGTGCCACCCGAAGGGCTAGCGGGGGCACAGATACG.

Remarks on this clone: The CDR3 end lies 3 residues beyond the end of the read and is filled in from the germline J gene. This chain connects TRBV5-1 to TRBJ2-7, with TRBD2 matching over 14 bases. This CDR3 has 18 residues. Germline values: CDR1 SGHRS, CDR2 YFSETQ. Trimming removed 0 bases from V and 2 bases from J; junction bases left unmatched: 7. The sequenced CDR3 bases are TGCGCCAGCAGCTTGGGACTAGCGGGGGGGCCTCGTACCTACGAG. Encoded protein: CASSLGLAGGPRTYE. The CDR3 as a whole reads CASSLGLAGGPRTYEQYF.

Concerning this clone itself: The CDR3 goes on 3 residues after the read ends, and that part is filled in from the germline J gene. The gene calls are TRBV6-1 and TRBJ2-7; TRBD1 matches 8 bases. This CDR3 has 17 amino acids. V dropped 0 bases and J dropped 2; count of bases not matched to a gene: 9. Germline CDR1 MNHNS, CDR2 SASEGT. The CDR3 sequence is CASSEALGQVLTYEQYF. The part of the CDR3 DNA that was read is TGTGCCAGCAGTGAAGCCCTGGGACAGGTATTAACCTACGAG.

As to this clone: The DNA ends 3 residues before the CDR3 does, and the rest of the CDR3 is filled in from the germline J gene. The chain links TRBV7-2 to TRBJ2-7, with D possibly being TRBD1 (6 bases). CDR1 and CDR2 (germline): SGHTA, FQGNSA. Deletions cut 5 bases from V and 2 bases from J, with 13 bases between. The CDR3 is 14 residues long. CDR3 amino acids: CASSPDRLPYEQYF. The CDR3 DNA, read in part, is TGTGCCAGCAGCCCCGACAGGTTACCCTACGAG.

On this clone: The DNA ends 3 residues before the CDR3 does, and the rest of the CDR3 is filled in from the germline J gene. This chain connects TRBV5-1 to TRBJ2-1; tentative D call: TRBD2 (7 bases). This CDR3 is built from 14 residues. Trimming stripped 1 base from V and 6 bases from J, with 11 bases between. The germline V gene has CDR1 SGHRS and CDR2 YFSETQ. CDR3: CASSLWGGGNEQFF. Partial CDR3 DNA: TGCGCCAGCAGCTTGTGGGGGGGCGGCAATGAG.

About this clone itself: Read sequence stops 3 residues before the CDR3 end, and the germline J gene provides the missing end. The V gene is TRBV29-1, the J gene TRBJ2-7, with D perhaps TRBD2 (6 bases). Trimming took off 6 bases at V and 2 bases at J, with 14 bases between the two ends. The CDR3 runs to 13 residues. CDR1 and CDR2 (germline): SQVTM, ANQGSEA. The sequenced part of the CDR3 DNA is TGCAGCGTAGCGATAGCGGCAACCTACGAG. Its translation is CSVAIAATYE. In full, the CDR3 is CSVAIAATYEQYF.

As to this clone: Read coverage stops 3 residues before the CDR3 terminus; the germline J gene supplies the remainder. The chain carries TRBV7-6 and TRBJ1-1; 10 positions match TRBD1. The CDR3 length is 14 residues. Germline V gives CDR1 SGHVS, CDR2 FNYEAQ. V trimming: 4 bases; J trimming: 3 bases; junction bases outside the gene matches: 2. Here the CDR3 reads CASSSGTGDTEAFF. The sequenced part of the CDR3 DNA is TGTGCCAGCAGCTCGGGGACAGGGGACACTGAA.

About this clone itself: The observed sequence ends 3 residues before the CDR3 terminus, with the missing tail filled in from the germline J gene. This rearrangement joins TRBV2 to TRBJ1-6; D uncertain. CDR3 length: 15 residues. Germline V gene data show CDR1 as SNHLY and CDR2 as FYNNEI. The germline V and J ends were trimmed by 2 bases and 11 bases, with 16 bases remaining between them. The CDR3 sequence is CASSESLGPTTPLHF. The part of the CDR3 DNA that was read is TGTGCCAGCAGTGAATCTCTTGGCCCAACCACACCC.